These 25 T cell receptor beta chains were all obtained from the same sample, sequenced in a study of early T cells in non-severe SARS-CoV-2 infection. TCRdb re-derived calls from the 5' RACE reads in MiXCR, one entry per CDR3 protein. The repertoire holds tens of thousands of distinct CDR3 sequences, with around 12% as singletons. Sequencing used whole blood. All receptors derive from an adult who was a healthcare worker with PCR-confirmed SARS-CoV-2 infection or an uninfected control (not recorded which).

The genes are TRBV7-8 and TRBJ2-3; no clear D. Germline V gene sequence: CDR1 SGHVS, CDR2 FQNEAQ. The CDR3 extends over 11 amino acids. V lost 4 bases and J 4 bases, leaving 3 bases between the germline ends. CDR3 sequence reads: CASSSADTQYF. The CDR3 DNA is TGTGCCAGCAGCTCTGCAGATACGCAGTATTTT.

The chain has TRBV3-2 and TRBJ2-1; the table names TRBD2, a call not compared with the DNA. TRBV3-2 is annotated as a pseudogene. The CDR3 runs 17 residues. The CDR3 is CASSQEQREGLLNEQFF. For the CDR3, the DNA is TGTGCCAGCAGCCAAGAACAGCGGGAGGGCCTTTTGAATGAGCAGTTCTTC.

The V and J genes are TRBV5-6 and TRBJ2-5, with D uncertain. The CDR3 runs to 14 residues. Germline CDR1 and CDR2: SGHDT and YYEEEE. Trimming shortened V by 6 bases and J by 5 bases, and 17 bases separated the two germline ends. CDR3 nucleotides: TGTGCCAGCAAATTGCCGGGTATTCGGGAGACCCAGTACTTC. Translated, it gives CASKLPGIRETQYF.

This clonotype was observed a handful of times. DNA for the CDR3: TGTGCCAGCAGTTTGAGTTTGAATCAGCCCCAGCATTTT. It translates to CASSLSLNQPQHF. V is TRBV12-3 or TRBV12-4 and J is TRBJ1-5; no reliable D call. V lost 3 bases, J lost 4 bases, and 7 bases lay in between. The CDR3 totals 13 residues.

This clonotype was seen repeatedly, ten times or more. The rearrangement joins TRBV14 to TRBJ2-1; a possible D gene is TRBD1 (6 bases). Per the germline V gene, CDR1 is SGHDN and CDR2 is FVKESK. The CDR3 covers 14 residues. Trimming stripped 6 bases from V and 2 bases from J, with 11 bases between. The CDR3 DNA sequence: TGTGCCAGCAGTCTACAGGGAGCCTACAATGAGCAGTTCTTC. Protein: CASSLQGAYNEQFF.

This clonotype was seen more than once but under ten times. J is TRBJ2-2 and V is TRBV5-4; maybe TRBD2 (6 bases). CDR3 size: 18 residues. Germline V gene sequence: CDR1 SGHNT, CDR2 YYREEE (reference sequence). The germline V and J ends were trimmed by 4 bases and 0 bases, with 19 bases remaining between them. The CDR3 DNA follows: TGTGCCAGCAGCCATTCCTTCTGGGGAGGCCCGAACACCGGGGAGCTGTTTTTT. Its translation: CASSHSFWGGPNTGELFF.

This clonotype occurred many times. The rearrangement uses TRBV7-3 and TRBJ1-2, with 9 bases that match TRBD1. The CDR3 sequence is 15 residues long. Germline loops: CDR1 SGHTA, CDR2 FQGTGA. The trim removed 4 bases at V and 2 bases at J, leaving 5 bases unmatched. In DNA form, the CDR3 reads TGTGCCAGCAGCTGGGGACAGGGCGAGAACTATGGCTACACCTTC. This translates into CASSWGQGENYGYTF.

The chain couples TRBV7-2 to TRBJ1-3; 7 bases agree with TRBD1. Germline CDR1 is SGHTA and CDR2 is FQGNSA. The CDR3 consists of 17 residues. With V trimmed by 0 bases and J by 3 bases, 8 bases remained unmatched. CDR3 sequence: CASSLAEGALSGNTIYF. In DNA, the CDR3 is TGTGCCAGCAGCTTAGCTGAGGGGGCTTTAAGTGGAAACACCATATATTTT.

There are many counts of this clonotype. The chain is built from TRBV12-3 or TRBV12-4 and TRBJ2-1; D may be TRBD2 (5 bases). Trimming cost V 1 base and J 0 bases, with 13 bases left between them. The CDR3 spans 17 residues. The CDR3 region is CASSLGPPGSSYNEQFF. The CDR3 DNA follows: TGTGCCAGCAGTTTAGGCCCCCCTGGGAGCTCCTACAATGAGCAGTTCTTC.

Only a few counts were recorded for this clonotype. J is TRBJ2-7 and V is TRBV20-1; TRBD1 matches at 10 bases. The CDR3 consists of 14 residues. Trimming removed 4 bases from V and 7 bases from J; junction bases left unmatched: 10. Germline loops: CDR1 DFQATT, CDR2 SNEGSKA (reference sequence). The CDR3 is CSATPPGTGEEQYF. CDR3 sequence (DNA): TGCAGTGCTACTCCCCCCGGGACAGGGGAAGAGCAGTACTTC.

This chain links TRBV9 with TRBJ2-5; 9 bases are shared with TRBD1. The germline CDR1 and CDR2 sequences are SGDLS and YYNGEE. Trimming took 4 bases from V and 4 from J; bases not matched to a gene: 5. This CDR3 comprises 14 residues. The CDR3 nucleotides read TGTGCCAGCAGCCCGGGACAGGGAGTAGAGACCCAGTACTTC. Residues: CASSPGQGVETQYF.

J is TRBJ2-1 and V is TRBV9; D may be TRBD1 or TRBD2 (6 bases each). V shed 0 bases and J shed 4 bases, with 14 bases lying between them. CDR1 is SGDLS, CDR2 YYNGEE, per germline. The CDR3 length is 16 residues. The CDR3 DNA reads TGTGCCAGCAGCGTAGGTGGCGGAGGGGGTTACAATGAGCAGTTCTTC. Its translation: CASSVGGGGGYNEQFF.

This clonotype appeared a few times. The CDR3: CASSLTPTSGSIEFF. CDR3 DNA: TGTGCCAGCAGCTTAACACCGACTAGCGGGAGCATCGAATTCTTC. The chain carries TRBV7-3 and TRBJ2-1; TRBD2 matches 12 bases. This CDR3 region has 15 residues. Per germline, CDR1 SGHTA and CDR2 FQGTGA. The V segment lost 0 bases and the J segment 16 bases; nucleotides outside the gene matches: 10. Full variable domain (missing parts from reference TRBV7-3 and TRBJ2-1): GAGVSQTPSNKVTEKGKYVELRCDPISGHTALYWYRQSLGQGPEFLIYFQGTGAADDSGLPNDRFFAVRPEGSVSTLKIQRTERGDSAVYLCASSLTPTSGSIEFFGPGTRLTVL.

The chain employs TRBV10-3 and TRBJ2-7; TRBD1 matches 8 bases. The length of the CDR3 is 18 residues. J was trimmed by 7 bases and V by 4 bases; bases with no gene match: 21. Germline V gene lookup returns CDR1 ENHRY and CDR2 SYGVKD. CDR3 sequence (DNA): TGTGCCATCAGTGGGGGACAGGCGGACGGACTCTACCTGAGGGAGCAGTACTTC. Encoded protein: CAISGGQADGLYLREQYF.

The V and J genes are TRBV7-8 and TRBJ1-5; possibly TRBD1 for D (5 bases). The CDR3 loop spans 15 amino acids. Germline CDR1 is SGHVS and CDR2 is FQNEAQ. Trimming shortened V by 2 bases and J by 7 bases, and 15 bases separated the two germline ends. CDR3 amino acids: CASSLSPTGGQPQHF. CDR3 DNA sequence: TGTGCCAGCAGCTTAAGCCCAACGGGGGGACAGCCCCAGCATTTT.

This clonotype was seen at least ten times. The rearrangement joins TRBV19 to TRBJ2-6, with TRBD1 identical over 9 bases. The junction had 11 bases not matched to a gene; V was cut back by 5 bases and J by 0 bases. Germline CDR1 and CDR2: LNHDA and SQIVND (reference sequence). This CDR3 region has 19 residues. The CDR3 spells CASSLLETGGVSGANVLTF. CDR3 sequence (DNA): TGTGCCAGTAGTTTGCTGGAGACAGGGGGAGTCTCTGGGGCCAACGTCCTGACTTTC. The variable domain in full, completed from reference TRBV19 and TRBJ2-6, reads DGGITQSPKYLFRKEGQNVTLSCEQNLNHDAMYWYRQDPGQGLRLIYYSQIVNDFQKGDIAEGYSVSREKKESFPLTVTSAQKNPTAFYLCASSLLETGGVSGANVLTFGAGSRLTVL.

This clonotype has a handful of counts. The rearrangement uses TRBV7-2 and TRBJ2-7; either TRBD1 or TRBD2 may fit D (7 bases each). The ends were cut back, 4 bases at V and 8 bases at J, with 18 bases in the middle. This CDR3 is 14 amino acids long. Germline V gives CDR1 SGHTA, CDR2 FQGNSA. CDR3 nucleotide sequence: TGTGCCAGCAGCTCCTCGGGGGAGGGGGCGAAGCAGTACTTC. As protein: CASSSSGEGAKQYF.

This chain joins TRBV29-1 and TRBJ1-1; D possibly corresponds to TRBD1 (5 bases). The CDR3 totals 15 residues. The V end was cut by 7 bases, the J end by 1 base, with 19 bases between. The germline V gene encodes CDR1 SQVTM and CDR2 ANQGSEA. The CDR3 loop is CSGGRRRGGNTEAFF. The CDR3 nucleotides read TGCAGCGGGGGGAGGCGGAGGGGAGGGAACACTGAAGCTTTCTTT.

The chain links TRBV12-3 or TRBV12-4 to TRBJ1-1; D is ambiguous. Trimming removed 5 bases at V and 0 bases at J, with 10 bases between. The CDR3 totals 14 residues. In nucleotides, the CDR3 is TGTGCCAGCAGTGCGTACCACATGAACACTGAAGCTTTCTTT. This codes for CASSAYHMNTEAFF.

The rearrangement links TRBV7-9 to TRBJ2-1; TRBD1 might be the D (6 bases). Trimming left V 5 bases short and J 0 bases short, with 11 bases between. The germline CDR1 and CDR2 sequences are SEHNR and FQNEAQ (reference sequence). The CDR3 has 15 residues. CDR3 region: CASSPGHPSYNEQFF. CDR3 coding DNA: TGTGCCAGCAGCCCGGGACACCCCTCCTACAATGAGCAGTTCTTC.

Here the CDR3 reads CSAGGFRDSGTEAFF. CDR3 nucleotide sequence: TGCAGTGCCGGAGGATTCCGGGACAGTGGGACTGAAGCTTTCTTT. The chain is built from TRBV20-1 and TRBJ1-1; 7 nucleotides match TRBD1. The CDR3 consists of 15 residues. Germline assignment: CDR1 DFQATT and CDR2 SNEGSKA (reference sequence). With 6 bases clipped from V and 5 bases from J, the junction kept 15 bases outside the gene matches.

This clonotype was seen at least ten times. The chain carries TRBV6-6 and TRBJ2-7; D uncertain. The germline gives CDR1 MNHNY, CDR2 SVGAGI (reference sequence). CDR3 length: 14 residues. The V end was cut by 4 bases, the J end by 1 base, with 11 bases between. The CDR3 region has the DNA TGTGCCAGCAGTTTTACCTCCGAATCCTACGAGCAGTACTTC. Residues: CASSFTSESYEQYF.

This clonotype was detected once. The chain carries TRBV11-2 and TRBJ1-1, with a possible D match to TRBD1 (5 bases). Trimming stripped 8 bases from V and 5 bases from J, with 12 bases between. Per the germline V gene, CDR1 is SGHAT and CDR2 is FQNNGV. The CDR3 covers 12 residues. The CDR3, as DNA: TGTGCCAGCGAAAGGGGCGCGACTGAAGCTTTCTTT. It translates to CASERGATEAFF.

The V and J genes are TRBV6-2 or TRBV6-3 and TRBJ1-5, with D perhaps TRBD1 (6 bases). Germline loops: CDR1 MNHEY, CDR2 SVGEGT. V was trimmed by 2 bases and J by 6 bases, leaving 20 bases between them. CDR3 size: 17 residues. Here the CDR3 reads CASSYILQGIGSQPQHF. Here the CDR3 DNA reads TGTGCCAGCAGTTACATCTTACAGGGAATCGGGAGTCAGCCCCAGCATTTT.

This clonotype occurred a few times. The rearrangement uses TRBV20-1 and TRBJ2-3; 9 bases agree with TRBD2. Germline V lookup: CDR1 DFQATT, CDR2 SNEGSKA (reference sequence). The CDR3 runs to 15 residues. With V trimmed by 3 bases and J by 1 base, 5 bases remained unmatched. In nucleotides, the CDR3 is TGCAGTGCTAGCCCTAGCGGGAAAGGCACAGATACGCAGTATTTT. Protein sequence: CSASPSGKGTDTQYF.